The next 27 T cell receptor beta chains were all read from a single sample in a study of technical replicates of blood from several donors. Only in-frame clones appear in the TCRdb table, and some are missing; sequencing was by immunoSEQ multiplex PCR. This sample yields around 67,000 clones, of which 75% to 90% are seen a single time; approximately 5% belongs to the top ten. Input material: PBMCs. The receptor source for this set is a human donor in good health. Some clones in this sample may be carry-over from other donors' samples.

The rearrangement uses TRBV30 and TRBJ2-5; possible D gene TRBD2, 6 bases. V was shortened by 5 bases and J by 9 bases, with 16 bases between the two germline ends. Germline V gene lookup returns CDR1 GTSNPN and CDR2 SVGIG (reference sequence). The CDR3 loop spans 12 amino acids. CDR3 in amino acids: CAWRGAPGAQYF. The CDR3, as DNA: TGTGCCTGGCGCGGGGCCCCCGGAGCCCAGTACTTC.

This sequence joins TRBV5-1 and TRBJ2-7; 10 bases align to TRBD2. Germline CDR1 SGHRS, CDR2 YFSETQ. Trimming at V came to 4 bases and at J to 7 bases, leaving 8 bases not matched to a gene. CDR3 length: 14 amino acids. The CDR3 region has the DNA TGCGCCAGCAGCAGAGAAGGACTAGCGGATGAGCAGTACTTC. It is translated as CASSREGLADEQYF.

This chain joins TRBV21-1 and TRBJ1-5; the listed D gene, TRBD1, was not tested against the DNA. TRBV21-1 is marked as a pseudogene. This CDR3 has 16 amino acids. The CDR3, as DNA: TGTGCCAGCAGCAAAGCGGGGACAGAGGGCTTTCAGCCCCAGCATTTT. Its protein is CASSKAGTEGFQPQHF.

The V gene is TRBV2, the J gene TRBJ2-7; 11 bases are a match to TRBD2. The CDR3 is 14 residues long. V trimming: 3 bases; J trimming: 12 bases; junction bases outside the gene matches: 10. In germline, CDR1 is SNHLY, CDR2 FYNNEI. The CDR3 sequence: CASSDGLAGGFWYF. The CDR3, as DNA: TGTGCCAGCAGTGACGGGCTAGCGGGAGGTTTCTGGTACTTC.

The J gene is TRBJ2-7, the V gene TRBV7-6; 10 positions match TRBD2. This CDR3 has 16 amino acids. Germline V gene data show CDR1 as SGHVS and CDR2 as FNYEAQ. V lost 5 bases, J lost 1 base, and 8 bases stayed unmatched. In nucleotides, the CDR3 is TGTGCCAGCAGCCCGTCGGTAGCGGGAGGTTCCTACGAGCAGTACTTC. It specifies CASSPSVAGGSYEQYF.

The gene calls are TRBV4-1 and TRBJ2-3, with TRBD1 identical over 7 bases. Germline V CDR1 and CDR2: MGHRA, YSYEKL. This CDR3 region has 15 residues. J lost 1 base, V lost 0 bases, and 1 base had no gene match. The CDR3 bases are TGCGCCAGCAGCCAAGACCAGGGGGGCACAGATACGCAGTATTTT. As protein: CASSQDQGGTDTQYF.

This sequence joins TRBV15 and TRBJ2-7, with TRBD2 matching over 7 bases. V lost 6 bases and J lost 0; bases outside the gene matches: 5. CDR3 length equals 14 residues. Germline CDR1 reads LNHNV; CDR2 reads YYDKDF (reference sequence). CDR3 region: CATRLAGDSYEQYF. CDR3 coding DNA: TGTGCCACCAGGTTGGCGGGGGACTCCTACGAGCAGTACTTC. Together with reference TRBV15 and TRBJ2-7, the CDR3 gives the full variable domain: DAMVIQNPRYQVTQFGKPVTLSCSQTLNHNVMYWYQQKSSQAPKLLFHYYDKDFNNEADTPDNFQSRRPNTSFCFLDIRSPGLGDTAMYLCATRLAGDSYEQYFGPGTRLTVT.

The chain has TRBV7-9 and TRBJ1-1; no clear D gene. Trimming took 6 bases from V and 4 from J, leaving 12 bases between them. Germline lookup yields CDR1 SEHNR and CDR2 FQNEAQ (reference sequence). CDR3 length equals 13 residues. The CDR3 bases are TGTGCCAGCAGACGAGGGTCGGGCACTGAAGCTTTCTTT. Its translation is CASRRGSGTEAFF. Looking up the rest from reference TRBV7-9 and TRBJ1-1 gives the full variable domain: DTGVSQNPRHKITKRGQNVTFRCDPISEHNRLYWYRQTLGQGPEFLTYFQNEAQLEKSRLLSDRFSAERPKGSFSTLEIQRTEQGDSAMYLCASRRGSGTEAFFGQGTRLTVV.

The CDR3 bases are TGCGCCAGCAGCTTGGAAGCGGGACCCGTCTACGAGCAGTACTTC. This gives the protein CASSLEAGPVYEQYF. This sequence joins TRBV5-1 and TRBJ2-7, with 7 bases aligning to TRBD2. The germline V gene has CDR1 SGHRS and CDR2 YFSETQ. V shed 0 bases, J shed 3 bases, and the junction held 6 bases outside the gene matches. The CDR3 sequence is 15 residues long.

The V gene is TRBV9, the J gene TRBJ2-1, with 16 nucleotides matching TRBD2. V was pared by 3 bases and J by 2 bases, with 8 bases of the junction left unmatched. CDR1 and CDR2 (germline): SGDLS, YYNGEE. The CDR3 has 19 amino acids. The CDR3 sequence is CASSASGTSGGAAYNEQFF. The CDR3 DNA reads as TGTGCCAGCAGCGCTTCCGGGACTAGCGGGGGGGCGGCCTACAATGAGCAGTTCTTC.

The chain recombines TRBV15 with TRBJ2-1, with 7 bases that match TRBD1. The germline CDR1 and CDR2 sequences are LNHNV and YYDKDF (reference sequence). V trimming: 1 base; J trimming: 2 bases; junction bases outside the gene matches: 2. This CDR3 has 15 residues. The CDR3 reads CATSRGDSPYNEQFF. In DNA, the CDR3 is TGTGCCACCAGCAGAGGGGACAGTCCCTACAATGAGCAGTTCTTC.

The chain carries TRBV30 and TRBJ2-5; TRBD1 agrees at 7 bases. V lost 4 bases to trimming and J lost 2 bases; unmatched junction nucleotides: 7. The CDR3 runs to 14 residues. Per the germline V gene, CDR1 is GTSNPN and CDR2 is SVGIG (reference sequence). The CDR3 loop reads CAWTPPGQQETQYF. DNA for the CDR3: TGTGCCTGGACCCCCCCGGGACAGCAAGAGACCCAGTACTTC.

The CDR3 sequence is CASREGGAGRETQYF. The CDR3 region has the DNA TGTGCCAGCAGGGAGGGAGGGGCAGGGAGAGAGACCCAGTACTTC. The chain employs TRBV2 and TRBJ2-5; 7 bases map to TRBD2. This CDR3 is built from 15 residues. The ends lost 6 bases at V and 4 bases at J; junction bases unmatched: 11. CDR1 is SNHLY, CDR2 FYNNEI, per germline.

This chain uses TRBV18 with TRBJ2-1; 8 nucleotides agree with TRBD1. V lost 5 bases to trimming and J lost 12 bases; unmatched junction nucleotides: 12. There are 14 residues in the CDR3. Germline V gives CDR1 KGHSH, CDR2 LQKENI. The CDR3 loop is CASSTFGQGVAQFF. CDR3 DNA: TGTGCCAGCTCAACTTTCGGACAGGGTGTTGCGCAGTTCTTC.

The V and J genes are TRBV9 and TRBJ2-1; 13 bases align to TRBD2. The CDR3 extends over 16 amino acids. CDR1 SGDLS and CDR2 YYNGEE come from the germline V gene. V lost 0 bases to trimming and J lost 9 bases; unmatched junction nucleotides: 6. CDR3 in amino acids: CASSVGTSGGAGEQFF. CDR3 sequence (DNA): TGTGCCAGCAGCGTAGGAACTAGCGGGGGGGCGGGTGAGCAGTTCTTC.

Only a few counts were recorded for this clone. V usage is TRBV7-2 and J usage is TRBJ1-1, with no clear D. V lost 1 base to trimming and J lost 1 base, with 4 bases between them. Germline V gives CDR1 SGHTA, CDR2 FQGNSA. The CDR3 consists of 13 residues. The CDR3 nucleotides are TGTGCCAGCAGCTTAGGAGAGAACACTGAAGCTTTCTTT. Amino acids: CASSLGENTEAFF.

The J gene is TRBJ1-6, the V gene TRBV5-4; TRBD1 matches 7 bases. The V and J ends lost 5 bases and 8 bases, in that order; junction bases with no gene match: 10. The CDR3 consists of 15 residues. The germline gives CDR1 SGHNT, CDR2 YYREEE (reference sequence). CDR3 sequence: CASRQGTGGHSPLHF. DNA of the CDR3: TGTGCCAGCAGACAGGGGACCGGAGGTCATTCACCCCTCCACTTT.

V gene TRBV27 combines with J gene TRBJ2-1, with 8 positions matching TRBD2. V was clipped by 6 bases and J by 3 bases; unmatched bases: 4. The germline V gene has CDR1 MNHEY and CDR2 SMNVEV (reference sequence). CDR3 length equals 14 residues. The CDR3 region has the DNA TGTGCCAGCAGGTTAGCGGGGAACTACAATGAGCAGTTCTTC. Residues: CASRLAGNYNEQFF.

The gene calls are TRBV21-1 and TRBJ2-4; TRBD2 is the table's D call, not checked against the DNA. TRBV21-1 is tagged as a pseudogene. There are 18 residues in the CDR3. CDR3 loop: CASSSRTSALGAKNIQYF. Written as DNA, the CDR3 is TGTGCCAGCAGCAGCAGGACTAGCGCCCTTGGGGCCAAAAACATTCAGTACTTC.

The chain employs TRBV5-5 and TRBJ2-7, with 7 bases matching TRBD1. The CDR3 spans 15 residues. Germline-derived CDR1 and CDR2 are SGHKS and YYEKEE (reference sequence). V gave up 6 bases and J gave up 4 bases; unmatched junction bases: 13. CDR3 bases: TGTGCCAGCAACAACGGAAAAGGGGGCCAATACGAGCAGTACTTC. This gives the protein CASNNGKGGQYEQYF.

This chain uses TRBV5-1 with TRBJ1-1; TRBD1 matches at 11 bases. CDR3 length: 17 amino acids. Germline V CDR1 and CDR2: SGHRS, YFSETQ. The junction had 11 bases not matched to a gene; V was cut back by 2 bases and J by 5 bases. The CDR3: CASSFAPRDRGDTEAFF. The CDR3 nucleotides are TGCGCCAGCAGCTTTGCTCCCCGGGACAGGGGGGATACTGAAGCTTTCTTT.

The chain has TRBV5-1 and TRBJ1-6; TRBD1 aligns across 8 bases. The length of the CDR3 is 16 residues. The V gene end was trimmed by 2 bases and the J gene end by 2 bases; junction bases not matched to a gene: 3. Germline values: CDR1 SGHRS, CDR2 YFSETQ. CDR3 sequence reads: CASSFRGRTYNSPLHF. The CDR3 DNA follows: TGCGCCAGCAGCTTCAGGGGGCGAACCTATAATTCACCCCTCCACTTT.

The chain couples TRBV5-6 to TRBJ1-4, with 8 bases lining up with TRBD1. The CDR3 covers 16 residues. J was trimmed by 0 bases and V by 6 bases; bases with no gene match: 7. From germline, CDR1 is SGHDT and CDR2 YYEEEE. The DNA for the CDR3 is TGTGCCAGCATATCCGGGACAGGAGCAACTAATGAAAAACTGTTTTTT. Protein sequence: CASISGTGATNEKLFF.

The chain carries TRBV2 and TRBJ2-3; TRBD1 might be the D (5 bases). In germline, CDR1 is SNHLY, CDR2 FYNNEI. The CDR3 contains 15 residues. Trimming removed 6 bases at V and 1 base at J, with 14 bases between. As DNA, the CDR3 is TGTGCCAGCAGGGGGCAGGGATTGGGCACAGATACGCAGTATTTT. Its protein is CASRGQGLGTDTQYF. The variable domain in full, completed from reference TRBV2 and TRBJ2-3, reads EPEVTQTPSHQVTQMGQEVILRCVPISNHLYFYWYRQILGQKVEFLVSFYNNEISEKSEIFDDQFSVERPDGSNFTLKIRSTKLEDSAMYFCASRGQGLGTDTQYFGPGTRLTVL.

The chain carries TRBV4-3 and TRBJ2-5; 7 nucleotides align to TRBD1. Germline loops: CDR1 LGHNA, CDR2 YSLEER. Trimming at V came to 4 bases and at J to 5 bases, leaving 13 bases not matched to a gene. The CDR3 consists of 16 residues. CDR3 DNA sequence: TGCGCCAGCAGCCGAACAACAGGGGCGCTCTGGGAGACCCAGTACTTC. Translated: CASSRTTGALWETQYF.

The chain employs TRBV4-3 and TRBJ2-5, with a tentative D call TRBD2 (5 bases). V was cut by 1 base and J by 7 bases, with 16 bases left in between. CDR3 length: 15 amino acids. Germline CDR1 LGHNA, CDR2 YSLEER. CDR3 nucleotide sequence: TGCGCCAGCAGCCAAGTTAGCGATGGTGATAGGACCCAGTACTTC. Its protein is CASSQVSDGDRTQYF.

CDR3 sequence: CASSAVEVAGEETQYF. The CDR3 region has the DNA TGTGCCAGCAGCGCGGTTGAAGTGGCTGGAGAAGAGACCCAGTACTTC. The gene calls are TRBV7-9 and TRBJ2-5; D not resolved. The CDR3 is 16 residues long. CDR1 and CDR2 (germline): SEHNR, FQNEAQ (reference sequence). The V end lost 5 bases, the J end lost 3 bases, and 19 bases lay between the germline ends.